The 22 T cell receptor beta chains given below trace back to one sample, sequenced in a study of cytomegalovirus exposure and HLA in healthy donors (dated by TCRdb to about 2017). Receptors were amplified or captured by the immunoSEQ multiplex PCR assay. The multiplex PCR relied on a mix of 60 forward primers for TCR Vbeta segments and 13 reverse primers for TCR Jbeta segments. This is the immuneACCESS table as TCRdb keeps it, with only in-frame sequences that have V and J called. A part of the clones is gone; compared with another copy, unresolved V genes explain less than half, and the rest is unexplained. This sample comprises about 150,000 clones, roughly 80% of them detected only once. 2.9% of the sample belongs to the ten largest clones. Sequences were obtained from PBMCs. The receptors were gathered from a woman aged 30 to 39 in good health and CMV-seronegative.

This chain uses TRBV7-2 with TRBJ1-1; 12 positions agree with TRBD1. The V gene's germline CDR1 is SGHTA and CDR2 FQGNSA. Trimming took 4 bases from V and 4 from J; bases not matched to a gene: 1. The CDR3 has 14 amino acids. The CDR3 is CASSWDRGPTEAFF. DNA of the CDR3: TGTGCCAGCAGCTGGGACAGGGGGCCCACTGAAGCTTTCTTT. Filled out from reference TRBV7-2 and TRBJ1-1, the complete variable domain reads GAGVSQSPSNKVTEKGKDVELRCDPISGHTALYWYRQSLGQGLEFLIYFQGNSAPDKSGLPSDRFSAERTGGSVSTLTIQRTQQEDSAVYLCASSWDRGPTEAFFGQGTRLTVV.

V is TRBV7-8 and J is TRBJ2-1; 7 bases are a match to TRBD2. Unmatched junction bases numbered 11, after V lost 1 base and J lost 5 bases. The CDR3 is 17 amino acids. Germline V gene lookup returns CDR1 SGHVS and CDR2 FQNEAQ. Here the CDR3 reads CASSLGEWLAENNEQFF. CDR3 bases: TGTGCCAGCAGCTTAGGAGAGTGGCTAGCGGAAAACAATGAGCAGTTCTTC.

This clone appeared once. For the CDR3, the DNA is TGCGCCAGCAGCTTGGGGGGCCGTGGCACTGAAGCTTTCTTT. Translating gives CASSLGGRGTEAFF. The rearrangement joins TRBV5-1 to TRBJ1-1, with D maybe TRBD1 (5 bases). CDR1 and CDR2 (germline): SGHRS, YFSETQ. This CDR3 contains 14 residues. Trimming took off 0 bases at V and 4 bases at J, with 10 bases between the two ends.

The V call is TRBV5-3, the J call TRBJ1-6; no clear D. TRBV5-3 qualifies as an ORF whose function is uncertain. This CDR3 contains 16 residues. The V gene lost 3 bases and the J gene lost 3 bases, with 13 bases spanning the gap. The CDR3 loop is CARSWAGTIYNSPLHF. Here the CDR3 DNA reads TGTGCCAGAAGCTGGGCGGGTACTATCTATAATTCACCCCTCCACTTT.

V usage is TRBV7-6 and J usage is TRBJ2-7; 7 positions match TRBD1. Germline V gene data show CDR1 as SGHVS and CDR2 as FNYEAQ. The CDR3 runs 15 residues. Losses at the gene ends were 2 bases for V and 7 bases for J; bases not matched to a gene: 11. CDR3 coding DNA: TGTGCCAGCAGCTTATCCCCGGGACAGAGACCTGAGCAGTACTTC. Its protein product is CASSLSPGQRPEQYF.

In the case of this clone: One end of the junction fails to match germline, which may point to a read error. The gene calls are TRBV7-3 and TRBJ1-1; 9 positions agree with TRBD1. The CDR3 is made up of 13 amino acids. Germline CDR1 SGHTA, CDR2 FQGTGA. The CDR3 nucleotides are TGTGCCGGCAGCTTAGGGGACAGGGATAAAGCTTTCTTT. Its translation is CAGSLGDRDKAFF.

There are a few counts of this clone. The gene calls are TRBV5-6 and TRBJ1-3; TRBD1 aligns across 7 bases. V shed 4 bases and J 2 bases; nucleotides not matched to a gene: 6. CDR1 and CDR2 (germline): SGHDT, YYEEEE. The CDR3 length is 15 residues. The CDR3 is CASSHTGVTGNTIYF. The CDR3 region has the DNA TGTGCCAGCAGCCACACAGGGGTCACTGGAAACACCATATATTTT.

The genes are TRBV18 and TRBJ1-6; 7 nucleotides agree with TRBD1. Per the germline V gene, CDR1 is KGHSH and CDR2 is LQKENI. The V and J ends lost 0 bases and 5 bases, in that order; junction bases with no gene match: 4. There are 16 residues in the CDR3. CDR3: CASSPPGTGDNSPLHF. CDR3 DNA: TGTGCCAGCTCACCACCCGGAACAGGGGATAATTCACCCCTCCACTTT.

The chain joins TRBV29-1 to TRBJ2-7; TRBD1 matches at 8 bases. The CDR3 runs 12 residues. Looked up from germline, CDR1 is SQVTM and CDR2 is ANQGSEA. V dropped 1 base and J dropped 4; count of bases not matched to a gene: 0. This CDR3 is CSVEGDRYEQYF. CDR3 nucleotide sequence: TGCAGCGTTGAAGGGGACAGGTACGAGCAGTACTTC.

The chain has TRBV9 and TRBJ1-2; 7 bases map to TRBD1. CDR3 size: 15 residues. Germline CDR1 and CDR2: SGDLS and YYNGEE. Trimming removed 2 bases from V and 5 bases from J; junction bases left unmatched: 9. The CDR3 DNA reads TGTGCCAGCAGCGTCTCCGGGACAGCACAATATGGCTACACCTTC. Protein sequence: CASSVSGTAQYGYTF.

The DNA for the CDR3 is TGTGCCAGCAGGCTCCCGGGGAGACAGGGCTCATACAATGAGCAGTTCTTC. Translation: CASRLPGRQGSYNEQFF. The chain joins TRBV27 to TRBJ2-1; 7 nucleotides agree with TRBD1. The V gene end was trimmed by 6 bases and the J gene end by 4 bases; junction bases not matched to a gene: 15. Germline V CDR1 and CDR2: MNHEY, SMNVEV (reference sequence). CDR3 length: 17 amino acids.

The CDR3: CASSTRTGGHIQYF. The CDR3 DNA is TGTGCCAGCAGCACGCGGACAGGAGGTCACATTCAGTACTTC. The chain carries TRBV7-8 and TRBJ2-4; the match to TRBD1 covers 7 bases. Germline V CDR1 and CDR2: SGHVS, FQNEAQ. V gave up 5 bases and J gave up 8 bases; unmatched junction bases: 9. This CDR3 contains 14 residues.

The rearrangement joins TRBV11-2 to TRBJ2-2; TRBD2 matches at 7 bases. V shed 5 bases and J 1 base; nucleotides not matched to a gene: 7. This CDR3 spans 16 amino acids. The germline V gene has CDR1 SGHAT and CDR2 FQNNGV. As DNA, the CDR3 is TGTGCCAGCAGCCTCCGGGGCGGGGGGAACACCGGGGAGCTGTTTTTT. This gives the protein CASSLRGGGNTGELFF.

The chain has TRBV5-1 and TRBJ1-5; D is ambiguous. Trimming took off 2 bases at V and 5 bases at J, with 11 bases between the two ends. CDR1 and CDR2 (germline): SGHRS, YFSETQ. This CDR3 has 14 amino acids. The CDR3 DNA is TGCGCCAGCAGCTTAAGGCCAGGCGATCAGCCCCAGCATTTT. Its translation: CASSLRPGDQPQHF.

The chain employs TRBV6-5 and TRBJ2-1; D is unclear. The germline V gene has CDR1 MNHEY and CDR2 SVGAGI. This CDR3 contains 14 residues. V was clipped by 5 bases and J by 4 bases, with 12 bases between them. Written as DNA, the CDR3 is TGTGCCAGCAGTCCCTTCGAGAAATACAATGAGCAGTTCTTC. It is translated as CASSPFEKYNEQFF.

A few counts support this clone. The chain employs TRBV19 and TRBJ2-5; maybe TRBD1 (5 bases). The J call may be in error: the DNA end matches TRBJ2-7 better. Germline loops: CDR1 LNHDA, CDR2 SQIVND (reference sequence). CDR3 length equals 15 residues. In DNA, the CDR3 is TGTGCCAGTAGTATCAAGGGGAATGAGGCCTACGAGCAGTACTTC. As protein: CASSIKGNEAYEQYF.

V is TRBV7-8 and J is TRBJ2-1, with 13 bases matching TRBD2. J was trimmed by 0 bases and V by 8 bases; bases with no gene match: 7. The CDR3 loop spans 17 amino acids. Germline CDR1 and CDR2: SGHVS and FQNEAQ. DNA of the CDR3: TGTGCCAGCCGGACTAGCGGGAGACCCAGCTCCTACAATGAGCAGTTCTTC. It translates to CASRTSGRPSSYNEQFF.

The rearrangement uses TRBV11-2 and TRBJ2-1; TRBD2 agrees at 14 bases. The CDR3 spans 15 residues. V lost 6 bases and J lost 7; bases outside the gene matches: 5. Germline values: CDR1 SGHAT, CDR2 FQNNGV. The CDR3 sequence: CASRPGLAGVNEQFF. In DNA form, the CDR3 reads TGTGCCAGCAGACCGGGACTAGCGGGAGTAAATGAGCAGTTCTTC.

V gene TRBV5-1 combines with J gene TRBJ2-5, with 9 bases aligning to TRBD1. The V gene end was trimmed by 4 bases and the J gene end by 13 bases; junction bases not matched to a gene: 17. This CDR3 is 15 amino acids long. The V gene's germline CDR1 is SGHRS and CDR2 YFSETQ. This CDR3 is CASSTPGQGPCWRYF. The CDR3 nucleotides are TGCGCCAGCAGCACACCGGGACAGGGCCCTTGTTGGCGGTACTTC.

This clone was picked up one time. The chain uses TRBV5-4 and TRBJ1-2; 10 bases agree with TRBD1. The trim removed 3 bases at V and 4 bases at J, leaving 3 bases unmatched. CDR1 and CDR2 from the germline V gene are SGHNT and YYREEE (reference sequence). CDR3 size: 14 residues. In nucleotides, the CDR3 is TGTGCCAGCAGCTCCGGACAGGGGGTCTATGGCTACACCTTC. Translated, it gives CASSSGQGVYGYTF.

This clone was observed a handful of times. DNA of the CDR3: TGTGCCAGCATGGGCATTAGCAATCAGCCCCAGCATTTT. It encodes CASMGISNQPQHF. This sequence joins TRBV6-6 and TRBJ1-5; no definite D call. The CDR3 has 13 residues. Germline assignment: CDR1 MNHNY and CDR2 SVGAGI (reference sequence). V shed 7 bases and J shed 0 bases, with 7 bases lying between them.

The chain carries TRBV7-9 and TRBJ2-7; TRBD2 agrees at 9 bases. The V and J ends lost 1 base and 6 bases, in that order; junction bases with no gene match: 10. From germline, CDR1 is SEHNR and CDR2 FQNEAQ (reference sequence). The CDR3 sequence is 16 residues long. CDR3 in amino acids: CASSLEGRGGASEQYF. The CDR3, as DNA: TGTGCCAGCAGCTTAGAAGGTCGCGGGGGGGCAAGCGAGCAGTACTTC. Based on the CDR3 plus reference TRBV7-9 and TRBJ2-7, the full variable domain is DTGVSQNPRHKITKRGQNVTFRCDPISEHNRLYWYRQTLGQGPEFLTYFQNEAQLEKSRLLSDRFSAERPKGSFSTLEIQRTEQGDSAMYLCASSLEGRGGASEQYFGPGTRLTVT.